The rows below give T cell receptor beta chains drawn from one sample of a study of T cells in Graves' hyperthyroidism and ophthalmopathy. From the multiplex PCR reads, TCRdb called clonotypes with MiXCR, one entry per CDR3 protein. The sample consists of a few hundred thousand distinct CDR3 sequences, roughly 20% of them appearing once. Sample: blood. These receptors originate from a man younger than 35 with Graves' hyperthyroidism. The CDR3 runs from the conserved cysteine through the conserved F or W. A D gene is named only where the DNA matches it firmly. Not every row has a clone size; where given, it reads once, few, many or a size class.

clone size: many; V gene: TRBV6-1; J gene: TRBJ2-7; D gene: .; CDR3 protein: CASAGDSHSYEQYF; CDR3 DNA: TGTGCCAGCGCGGGGGACAGTCACTCCTACGAGCAGTACTTC
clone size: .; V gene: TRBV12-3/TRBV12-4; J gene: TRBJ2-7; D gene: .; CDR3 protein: CASSQGGGYNSYEQYF; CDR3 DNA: TGTGCCAGCAGCCAAGGCGGAGGTTATAACTCCTACGAGCAGTACTTC
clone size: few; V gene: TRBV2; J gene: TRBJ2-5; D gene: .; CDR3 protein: CASSLDYRKIQETQYF; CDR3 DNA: TGTGCCAGCAGCCTCGACTACCGTAAGATACAAGAGACCCAGTACTTC
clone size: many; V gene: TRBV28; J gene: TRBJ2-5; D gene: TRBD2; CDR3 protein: CASSLTSGGPQETQYF; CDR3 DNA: TGTGCCAGCAGCCTGACTAGCGGGGGGCCCCAAGAGACCCAGTACTTC
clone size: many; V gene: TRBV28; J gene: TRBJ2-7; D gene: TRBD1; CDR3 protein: CATESGTGTYEQYF; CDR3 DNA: TGTGCCACCGAGTCCGGGACAGGGACCTACGAGCAGTACTTC
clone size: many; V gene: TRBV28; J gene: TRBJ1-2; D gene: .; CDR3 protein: CASSFPGRVDGYTF; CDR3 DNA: TGTGCCAGCAGTTTTCCCGGCAGGGTGGACGGCTACACCTTC
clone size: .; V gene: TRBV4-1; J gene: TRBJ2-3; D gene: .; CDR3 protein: CASSLNPRSAGSTDTQYF; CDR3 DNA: TGCGCCAGCAGCCTTAACCCCCGATCCGCCGGGAGCACAGATACGCAGTATTTT
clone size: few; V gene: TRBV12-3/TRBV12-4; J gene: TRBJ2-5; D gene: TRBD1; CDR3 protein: CASSFIGPGGGGTQYF; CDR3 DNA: TGTGCCAGCAGTTTCATTGGGCCAGGGGGCGGCGGGACCCAGTACTTC
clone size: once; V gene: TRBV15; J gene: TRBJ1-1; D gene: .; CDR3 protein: CATSEDMNTEVFF; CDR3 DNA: TGTGCCACCAGTGAGGACATGAACACTGAAGTTTTCTTT
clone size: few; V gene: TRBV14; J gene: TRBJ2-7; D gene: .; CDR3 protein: CASSQAGTLKIYEQYF; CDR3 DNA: TGTGCCAGCAGCCAAGCTGGGACACTGAAAATCTACGAGCAGTACTTC
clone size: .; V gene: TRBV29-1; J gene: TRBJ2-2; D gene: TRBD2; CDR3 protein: CSVVGSGGRGELFF; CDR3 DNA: TGCAGCGTTGTTGGTAGCGGGGGGCGCGGGGAGCTGTTTTTT
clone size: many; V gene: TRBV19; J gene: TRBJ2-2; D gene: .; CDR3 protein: CASSNVPGELFF; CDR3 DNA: TGTGCCAGTAGTAATGTACCCGGGGAGCTGTTTTTT
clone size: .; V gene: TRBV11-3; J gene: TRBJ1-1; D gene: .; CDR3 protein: CASSRTRTLNTEAFF; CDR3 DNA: TGTGCCAGCAGCCGAACGAGGACATTGAACACTGAAGCTTTCTTT
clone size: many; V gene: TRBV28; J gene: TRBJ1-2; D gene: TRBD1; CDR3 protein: CASSLKQGHGYTF; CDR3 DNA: TGTGCCAGCAGTTTAAAACAGGGGCATGGCTACACCTTC